A selection of T cell receptor beta chains follows, all from one sample in a study of T cell responses to AZD1222 COVID-19 vaccine. Clones were read by immunoSEQ multiplex PCR, and TCRdb kept only the in-frame ones, dropping some. The data contain 200,000 or so clones, about nine tenths of them seen just once; the ten biggest clones take up 5% to 7%. The sequences come from peripheral blood, collected on day 0 of AZD1222 vaccination. The origin of the receptors is an adult in good health. Each CDR3 is given with its conserved first and last residue. D genes are given only for firm matches. Some rows have no size entry. The others give once, few or many, or a class for an expanded clone.

TRBJ1-5	.	.	TRBV2	TGTGCCAGCAGTGGGGAAACCAATCAGCCCCAGCATTTT	CASSGETNQPQHF
TRBJ2-5	TRBD1	.	TRBV5-1	TGCGCCAGCAGCTTTGGGACAGCCCCCCAAGAGACCCAGTACTTC	CASSFGTAPQETQYF
TRBJ1-5	.	few	TRBV2	TGTGCCAGCAGCGGTGGCGGCCTAAGCAATCAGCCCCAGCATTTT	CASSGGGLSNQPQHF
TRBJ1-2	TRBD1	.	TRBV19	TGTGCCAGTAGCGGGGACAGGGTAAGGGACCCCCCGACCCCAAACTATGGCTACACCTTC	CASSGDRVRDPPTPNYGYTF
TRBJ1-5	.	.	TRBV28	TGTGCCAGCAGTTCCTCAGGAGGCCATCAGCCCCAGCATTTT	CASSSSGGHQPQHF
TRBJ1-5	.	once	TRBV9	TGTGCCAGCAGCGTAGGAATAGGGTCTCCCGATCAGCCCCAGCATTTT	CASSVGIGSPDQPQHF
TRBJ1-5	TRBD1	.	TRBV24-1	TGTGCCACCAGTGATGTCCCGGGACAGGGGGCCCTCAATCAGCCCCAGCATTTT	CATSDVPGQGALNQPQHF
TRBJ2-2	.	.	TRBV27	TGTGCCAGCAGCCCGCTAACGGGAAAATCGAACACCGGGGAGCTGTTTTTT	CASSPLTGKSNTGELFF
TRBJ1-2	TRBD1	few	TRBV6-6	TGTGCCAGCAGCCTTTCCACAGGGGGCGATGGCTACACCTTC	CASSLSTGGDGYTF
TRBJ2-7	.	.	TRBV30	TGTGCCTGGAGTCCCCTTGGTTCCTACGAGCAGTACTTC	CAWSPLGSYEQYF
TRBJ2-7	TRBD2	.	TRBV11-3	TGTGCCAGCAGCTCCTGGACTAGCGGAGGGGCATACGAGCAGTACTTC	CASSSWTSGGAYEQYF
TRBJ1-5	.	.	TRBV7-2	TGTGCCAGCAGCTCGACGGACCCCAATCAGCCCCAGCATTTT	CASSSTDPNQPQHF
TRBJ1-2	TRBD1	.	TRBV29-1	TGCAGCGTTGAAGTTCAACAGGGGGCCGGGTATGGCTACACCTTC	CSVEVQQGAGYGYTF
TRBJ2-6	.	once	TRBV5-6	TGTGCCAGCATCCTAAGACAGTTTCGCGGGGCCAACGTCCTGACTTTC	CASILRQFRGANVLTF
TRBJ2-7	TRBD1	.	TRBV3-1/TRBV3-2	TGTGCCAGCAGCCTCCTGACAGGGGGGTCCTACGAGCAGTACTTC	CASSLLTGGSYEQYF
TRBJ2-1	TRBD2	.	TRBV6-5	TGTGCCAGCAGTCCGACTAGCGGGAGGGGAAATGAGCAGTTCTTC	CASSPTSGRGNEQFF
TRBJ1-1	.	.	TRBV6-5	TGTGCCAGCAGTTACCGCCCACAGGGTACTGAAGCTTTCTTT	CASSYRPQGTEAFF